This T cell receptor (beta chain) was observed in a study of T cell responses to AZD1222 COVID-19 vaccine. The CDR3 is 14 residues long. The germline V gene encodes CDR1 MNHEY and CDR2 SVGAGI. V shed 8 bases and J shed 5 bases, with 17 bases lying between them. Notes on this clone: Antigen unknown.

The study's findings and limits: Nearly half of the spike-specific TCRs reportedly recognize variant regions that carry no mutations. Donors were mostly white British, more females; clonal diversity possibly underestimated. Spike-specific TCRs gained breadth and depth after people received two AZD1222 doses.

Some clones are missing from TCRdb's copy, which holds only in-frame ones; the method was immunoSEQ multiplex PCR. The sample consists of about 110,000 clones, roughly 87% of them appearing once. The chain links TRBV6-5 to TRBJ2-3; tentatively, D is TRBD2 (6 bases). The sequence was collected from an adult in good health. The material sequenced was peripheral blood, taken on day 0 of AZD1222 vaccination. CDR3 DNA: TGTGCCAGCGCGGGGTCGGGCGGGGAAGATACGCAGTATTTT. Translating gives CASAGSGGEDTQYF.